Presented here are 20 T cell receptor beta chains from one specimen sequenced in a study of shared clonotypes between healthy human individuals. Method: immunoSEQ multiplex PCR; TCRdb's copy keeps in-frame clones and lacks some. The sample holds about 2.4 million clones, roughly 93% seen once. The sequencing sample was made of naive CD4+ T cells from PBMCs. Specified subset: CD45RA+ positively selected. The receptors were sampled from a man aged 18 to 29 in good health. Some clones in this sample may be carry-over from other donors' samples.

This rearrangement joins TRBV28 to TRBJ2-1; maybe TRBD1 (5 bases). The V end lost 5 bases, the J end lost 8 bases, and 7 bases lay between the germline ends. In germline, CDR1 is MDHEN, CDR2 SYDVKM. CDR3 length: 11 amino acids. CDR3 nucleotides: TGTGCCAGCAGTAGCAGGGATGAGCAGTTCTTC. This gives the protein CASSSRDEQFF.

This clone has a handful of counts. The chain uses TRBV19 and TRBJ1-2; D unclear. Germline values: CDR1 LNHDA, CDR2 SQIVND (reference sequence). The CDR3 is made up of 14 amino acids. Trimming took off 7 bases at V and 4 bases at J, with 16 bases between the two ends. Written as DNA, the CDR3 is TGTGCCAGTACCTCGGCGGGCACCTTCTATGGCTACACCTTC. This sequence encodes CASTSAGTFYGYTF.

The V call is TRBV5-1, the J call TRBJ2-3; D remains ambiguous. The CDR3 length is 13 residues. V was trimmed by 1 base and J by 1 base, leaving 4 bases between them. Germline assignment: CDR1 SGHRS and CDR2 YFSETQ. The CDR3 sequence is CASSLFGTDTQYF. The CDR3 DNA is TGCGCCAGCAGCTTGTTCGGCACAGATACGCAGTATTTT. The variable domain in full, with the rest retrieved from reference TRBV5-1 and TRBJ2-3, is KAGVTQTPRYLIKTRGQQVTLSCSPISGHRSVSWYQQTPGQGLQFLFEYFSETQRNKGNFPGRFSGRQFSNSRSEMNVSTLELGDSALYLCASSLFGTDTQYFGPGTRLTVL.

Of note for this clone: In the same sample, other DNA sequences code for this CDR3. The chain recombines TRBV18 with TRBJ2-1, with 7 positions matching TRBD2. Losses at the gene ends were 1 base for V and 9 bases for J; bases not matched to a gene: 3. This CDR3 is built from 13 residues. CDR1 and CDR2 from the germline V gene are KGHSH and LQKENI. CDR3 bases: TGTGCCAGCTCACCACTGGGGGGGGGTGAGCAGTTCTTC. Translating gives CASSPLGGGEQFF.

The chain employs TRBV10-3 and TRBJ2-7, with 11 positions matching TRBD1. The J segment lost 7 bases and the V segment lost 4 bases, leaving 9 bases of the junction unmatched. The CDR3 sequence is 15 residues long. Per the germline V gene, CDR1 is ENHRY and CDR2 is SYGVKD. CDR3 residues: CAISATGTGGTEQYF. The DNA of the CDR3 is TGTGCCATCAGTGCGACCGGGACAGGGGGTACAGAGCAGTACTTC.

Points on this clone: The sample holds other DNA sequences that translate to the same CDR3. The chain is built from TRBV2 and TRBJ2-7, with D perhaps matching TRBD1 or TRBD2 (5 bases each). The CDR3 sequence is 12 residues long. V was shortened by 6 bases and J by 2 bases, with 8 bases between the two germline ends. Germline V lookup: CDR1 SNHLY, CDR2 FYNNEI. The CDR3 region is CASRGETYEQYF. CDR3 sequence (DNA): TGTGCCAGCAGAGGGGAGACCTACGAGCAGTACTTC.

V and J are TRBV5-8 and TRBJ1-2; 8 bases match TRBD1. The V gene end was trimmed by 4 bases and the J gene end by 8 bases; junction bases not matched to a gene: 7. The CDR3 is 13 amino acids. Per germline, CDR1 SGHTS and CDR2 YDEGEE. The CDR3 sequence is CASSDGQGTGYTF. CDR3 DNA: TGTGCCAGCAGCGACGGACAGGGAACCGGCTACACCTTC.

This chain joins TRBV7-6 and TRBJ2-3; TRBD2 agrees at 11 bases. CDR3 length equals 17 residues. Unmatched junction bases numbered 8, after V lost 1 base and J lost 5 bases. CDR1 is SGHVS and CDR2 is FNYEAQ in the germline V gene. The CDR3 here is CASSLGLAGGPGDTQYF. As DNA, the CDR3 is TGTGCCAGCAGCTTAGGTTTAGCGGGAGGGCCTGGAGATACGCAGTATTTT.

The chain joins TRBV6-1 to TRBJ2-1; D unclear. Per the germline V gene, CDR1 is MNHNS and CDR2 is SASEGT. Between the trimmed V and J ends, which lost 5 bases and 6 bases, there was a span of 14 bases. There are 14 residues in the CDR3. The CDR3 bases are TGTGCCAGCAGTCAGGTCCCGGAACTCAATGAGCAGTTCTTC. It codes for CASSQVPELNEQFF.

The DNA for the CDR3 is TGTGCCACCACCTACAGGGGGGTGGAAAAACTGTTTTTT. It codes for CATTYRGVEKLFF. J is TRBJ1-4 and V is TRBV6-1, with TRBD1 identical over 8 bases. The CDR3 loop spans 13 amino acids. The V segment lost 10 bases and the J segment 8 bases; nucleotides outside the gene matches: 9. Germline V gene lookup returns CDR1 MNHNS and CDR2 SASEGT.

The chain recombines TRBV27 with TRBJ2-6; 8 nucleotides line up with TRBD2. J was trimmed by 4 bases and V by 6 bases; bases with no gene match: 11. Germline CDR1 MNHEY, CDR2 SMNVEV (reference sequence). The CDR3 is 17 residues long. The CDR3 here is CASRIGLAEGGANVLTF. In nucleotides, the CDR3 is TGTGCCAGCAGAATAGGACTAGCCGAGGGCGGGGCCAACGTCCTGACTTTC.

This chain joins TRBV6-1 and TRBJ2-7, with D perhaps TRBD2 (5 bases). CDR3 size: 17 residues. The germline V and J ends were trimmed by 3 bases and 6 bases, with 24 bases remaining between them. Germline lookup yields CDR1 MNHNS and CDR2 SASEGT. This chain's CDR3 is CASSDPGVVGVRVEQYF. In DNA, the CDR3 is TGTGCCAGCAGTGATCCAGGTGTAGTCGGGGTACGGGTCGAGCAGTACTTC.

This chain connects TRBV18 to TRBJ2-1, with D possibly being TRBD1 (7 bases). The V end was cut by 8 bases, the J end by 5 bases, with 16 bases between. This CDR3 comprises 14 residues. The germline V gene encodes CDR1 KGHSH and CDR2 LQKENI. Here the CDR3 reads CASRRRDSHNEQFF. For the CDR3, the DNA is TGTGCCAGCCGTCGGCGGGACAGCCACAATGAGCAGTTCTTC.

This clone showed up just a few times. The gene calls are TRBV7-2 and TRBJ1-1; D is possibly TRBD1 (5 bases). The CDR3 totals 12 residues. Deletions cut 2 bases from V and 6 bases from J, with 7 bases between. The V gene's germline CDR1 is SGHTA and CDR2 FQGNSA. The CDR3 DNA is TGTGCCAGCAGCTTAAGGGGTTCTGAAGCTTTCTTT. Amino acids: CASSLRGSEAFF.

V gene TRBV5-1 combines with J gene TRBJ2-4, with a possible D match to TRBD2 (6 bases). Deletions cut 2 bases from V and 1 base from J, with 7 bases between. Germline-derived CDR1 and CDR2 are SGHRS and YFSETQ. There are 14 residues in the CDR3. CDR3 coding DNA: TGCGCCAGCAGCTTCCGGGGGGCCAAAAACATTCAGTACTTC. This gives the protein CASSFRGAKNIQYF.

The V call is TRBV6-5, the J call TRBJ1-1; D is possibly TRBD1 (6 bases). V lost 0 bases and J 11 bases, leaving 10 bases between the germline ends. There are 12 residues in the CDR3. The germline V gene has CDR1 MNHEY and CDR2 SVGAGI. Written as DNA, the CDR3 is TGTGCCAGCAGTTACTCTCAGGGGCGGGCTTTCTTT. Residues: CASSYSQGRAFF.

The chain links TRBV30 to TRBJ2-1, with TRBD2 as a possible D gene (6 bases). The length of the CDR3 is 11 residues. Germline CDR1 GTSNPN, CDR2 SVGIG (reference sequence). CDR3 protein: CALARYNEQFF. The CDR3 bases are TGTGCGCTAGCGCGTTACAATGAGCAGTTCTTC.

The rearrangement joins TRBV19 to TRBJ2-3; a weak D match, TRBD2 (5 bases). CDR1 is LNHDA, CDR2 SQIVND, per germline (reference sequence). The germline V and J ends were trimmed by 2 bases and 0 bases, with 15 bases remaining between them. There are 17 residues in the CDR3. The CDR3 bases are TGTGCCAGTAGTATAAGGGCCCCCCCGGGGAGCACAGATACGCAGTATTTT. This sequence encodes CASSIRAPPGSTDTQYF.

V usage is TRBV6-1 and J usage is TRBJ2-7; no definite D call. The CDR3 is 13 residues long. Germline assignment: CDR1 MNHNS and CDR2 SASEGT. Trimming took off 3 bases at V and 4 bases at J, with 10 bases between the two ends. CDR3 sequence reads: CASSDAFWYEQYF. As DNA, the CDR3 is TGTGCCAGCAGTGATGCCTTCTGGTACGAGCAGTACTTC.

This sequence joins TRBV5-1 and TRBJ1-3; no reliable D call. V was shortened by 4 bases and J by 7 bases, with 15 bases between the two germline ends. The CDR3 length is 14 residues. Germline CDR1 reads SGHRS; CDR2 reads YFSETQ. This CDR3 reads CASSPGSLGNTIYF. Here the CDR3 DNA reads TGCGCCAGCAGCCCCGGTTCTTTGGGGAACACCATATATTTT.